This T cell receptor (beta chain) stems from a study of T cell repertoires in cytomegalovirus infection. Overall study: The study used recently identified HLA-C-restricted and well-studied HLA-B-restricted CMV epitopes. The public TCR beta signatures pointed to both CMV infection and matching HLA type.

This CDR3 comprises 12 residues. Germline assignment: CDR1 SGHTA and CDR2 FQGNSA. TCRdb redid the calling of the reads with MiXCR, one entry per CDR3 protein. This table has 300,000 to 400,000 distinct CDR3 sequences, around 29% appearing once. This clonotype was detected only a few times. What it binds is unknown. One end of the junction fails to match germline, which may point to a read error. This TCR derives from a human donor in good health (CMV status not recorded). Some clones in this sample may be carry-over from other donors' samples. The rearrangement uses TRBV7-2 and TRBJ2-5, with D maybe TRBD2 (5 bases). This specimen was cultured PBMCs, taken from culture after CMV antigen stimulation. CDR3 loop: CASSLTWETQCF. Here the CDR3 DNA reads TGTGCCAGCAGCCTAACGTGGGAGACCCAGTGCTTC.